This is a list of T cell receptor beta chains from one sample in a study of shared clonotypes between healthy human individuals. TCRdb's copy holds only in-frame clones and misses some; the assay was immunoSEQ multiplex PCR. The repertoire consists of roughly 760,000 clones, with around two thirds occurring once and the leading ten covering less than 2%. The sequenced sample was memory CD4+ T cells sorted from blood. All receptors come from a woman aged 25 to 39 in good health. The CDR3 runs from the conserved cysteine through the conserved F or W. A D gene is named only where the DNA matches it firmly. The size of a clone is reported for some rows only, either as once, few or many, or as a class for expanded clones.

V gene,J gene,clone size,D gene,CDR3 DNA,CDR3 protein
TRBV5-1,TRBJ2-7,few,.,TGCGCCAGCAGCTTGGGAACGGGAGCGGTCTACGAGCAGTACTTC,CASSLGTGAVYEQYF
TRBV10-2,TRBJ1-1,.,.,TGCGCCAGCAGGGTCAGGGTGGAGAACACTGAAGCTTTCTTT,CASRVRVENTEAFF
TRBV29-1,TRBJ1-1,few,TRBD1,TGCAGCGCCGACAGGGAAGTAACTGAAGCTTTCTTT,CSADREVTEAFF
TRBV10-2,TRBJ1-5,.,TRBD1,TGCGCCAGCAGTGAGTCTCACAGGGGAACGCCCCAGCATTTT,CASSESHRGTPQHF
TRBV28,TRBJ2-7,few,TRBD2,TGTGCCAGCAGCATTCACCGGGGGAGCGGGGGTAGGGAGCAGTACTTC,CASSIHRGSGGREQYF
TRBV5-1,TRBJ1-1,.,.,TGCGCCAGCAGCTTGGATTTTGGGGGGCCGGGCACTGAAGCTTTCTTT,CASSLDFGGPGTEAFF
TRBV4-1,TRBJ2-2,.,TRBD1,TGCGCCAGCAGCCCCCTTACAGGGGGCATTCGTACCGGGGAGCTGTTTTTT,CASSPLTGGIRTGELFF
TRBV7-2,TRBJ2-2,few,.,TGTGCCAGCAGCTTAGTATTAGATAGGACCGGGGAGCTGTTTTTT,CASSLVLDRTGELFF
TRBV7-6,TRBJ2-3,.,.,TGTGCCAGCAGCTTAAGATCAGCCACAGATACGCAGTATTTT,CASSLRSATDTQYF
TRBV6-1,TRBJ2-5,.,TRBD1,TGTGCCAGCAGTGAGACAGGGGTACAAGAGACCCAGTACTTC,CASSETGVQETQYF
TRBV27,TRBJ1-2,.,.,TGTGCCAGCAGTCCCTTGGACAGACTGGGCTACACCTTC,CASSPLDRLGYTF
TRBV7-9,TRBJ1-4,.,.,TGTGCCAGCAGGTCGGGTCGGGGAAAACTGTTTTTT,CASRSGRGKLFF
TRBV25-1,TRBJ1-2,few,.,TGTGCCAGCAGTAGCGCCCTTCGGCACTATGGCTACACCTTC,CASSSALRHYGYTF
TRBV4-2,TRBJ2-6,few,TRBD1,TGTGCCAGCAGCCAAGCAGGGGGCGGTATAAGCGTCCTGACTTTC,CASSQAGGGISVLTF
TRBV2,TRBJ1-5,few,.,TGTGCCAGCAGTGAGAGGTCGGGCAATCAGCCCCAGCATTTT,CASSERSGNQPQHF
TRBV27,TRBJ2-5,.,TRBD1,TGTGCCAGCAGTTTATTCAACAGGGGCGAGACCCAGTACTTC,CASSLFNRGETQYF
TRBV15,TRBJ2-7,.,.,TGTGCCACCAGCAGAGTTCTGGGGGGATACGAGCAGTACTTC,CATSRVLGGYEQYF
TRBV25-1,TRBJ2-1,many,TRBD2,TGTGCCAGCAGTGCCTCACCTACTAGCGGGCCACACAATGAGCAGTTCTTC,CASSASPTSGPHNEQFF
TRBV6-1,TRBJ2-5,once,TRBD2,TGTGCCAGCATGAGGCGGGGGGGGGCATCAGAGACCCAGTACTTC,CASMRRGGASETQYF
TRBV5-1,TRBJ2-7,.,.,TGCGCCAGCAGCCTATTAACGGAAGAGCAGTACTTC,CASSLLTEEQYF
TRBV6-5,TRBJ2-7,.,TRBD2,TGTGCCAGCAGCCAACGGGTGGGGGGGTATTACGAGCAGTACTTC,CASSQRVGGYYEQYF
TRBV19,TRBJ1-2,once,TRBD1,TGTGCCAGTAGTTCCCACGGGACAGGCCGATTTAACTATGGCTACACCTTC,CASSSHGTGRFNYGYTF
TRBV28,TRBJ1-2,.,.,TGTGCCAGCAGGGAATTGGGTACAGGCCACCTCTATGGCTACACCTTC,CASRELGTGHLYGYTF
TRBV7-2,TRBJ2-5,.,.,TGTGCCAGCAGCTTCGGGAGTGAGACCCAGTACTTC,CASSFGSETQYF
TRBV5-5,TRBJ1-5,few,.,TGTGCCAGCAGCTTAGGTCCGGCCAGATATAGCAATCAGCCCCAGCATTTT,CASSLGPARYSNQPQHF
TRBV6-5,TRBJ1-2,.,.,TGTGCCAGCAGACCCGAGGCGTCTGGCTACACCTTC,CASRPEASGYTF
TRBV7-8,TRBJ2-1,.,TRBD2,TGTGCCAGCAGCTTAGCGGGACTAGCGGGGAGAGAGCAGTTCTTC,CASSLAGLAGREQFF
TRBV6-1,TRBJ1-5,.,TRBD1,TGTGCCAGCAGTCGGGACAGGAATCAGCCCCAGCATTTT,CASSRDRNQPQHF
TRBV28,TRBJ1-4,.,.,TGTGCCAGCAGTCTGAGGGAAAAACTGTTTTTT,CASSLREKLFF
TRBV6-1,TRBJ1-4,.,.,TGTGCCAGCAAAGATGGGGAGGAAAAACTGTTTTTT,CASKDGEEKLFF
TRBV11-2,TRBJ2-3,.,.,TGTGCCAGCAGCTTAGCGGGACGAACAGATACGCAGTATTTT,CASSLAGRTDTQYF
TRBV5-6,TRBJ1-2,.,TRBD1,TGTGCCAGCAGCTACTACTTACAGGGGGCTTACTATGGCTACACCTTC,CASSYYLQGAYYGYTF
TRBV4-1,TRBJ2-3,.,TRBD2,TGCGCCAGCAGCCAAGTTAAACTAGCGGGAGTAGATACGCAGTATTTT,CASSQVKLAGVDTQYF
TRBV2,TRBJ2-1,.,.,TGTGCCAGCAGTACCTTAACGGGAGAATTCTTC,CASSTLTGEFF
TRBV10-3,TRBJ2-7,.,.,TGTGCCATCATAGAAGGTCCCGGGAACCACGAGCAGTACTTC,CAIIEGPGNHEQYF
TRBV7-9,TRBJ1-1,.,.,TGTGCCAGCAGCTTTTTCTATGGGGTCTGGGGCACTGAAGCTTTCTTT,CASSFFYGVWGTEAFF
TRBV9,TRBJ2-3,few,.,TGTGCCAGCAGCGTGCCAGGGTACTCAGATACGCAGTATTTT,CASSVPGYSDTQYF